Reported below is one T cell receptor beta chain. The antigen is undetermined. Peripheral blood, together with lesional scalp punch biopsies, was collected from alopecia areata patients. Germline V lookup: CDR1 SQVTM, CDR2 ANQGSEA. Trimming took 0 bases from V and 8 from J, leaving 11 bases between them. The CDR3 is made up of 12 amino acids. These data originate in a study of CD8+ T cells in alopecia areata. Study findings and constraints: In patients, TCRs were shared less clearly than in mice, and HLA may possibly be involved.

RNA extraction was followed by reverse transcription into cDNA, which acted as the sequencing template. Some clones are missing from TCRdb's copy, which holds only in-frame ones; the method was immunoSEQ multiplex PCR. The data contain 150,000 to 200,000 clones, 50% to 70% of them singletons. The receptor was derived from a human donor with alopecia areata. This chain joins TRBV29-1 and TRBJ2-7, with unresolved D. The sequencing here drew on CD4+ T cells sorted from blood, taken at week 0. Here the CDR3 reads CSVEDWGSQQYF. In nucleotides, the CDR3 is TGCAGCGTTGAAGATTGGGGTAGTCAGCAGTACTTC.